The TCR beta chain described here comes from a study of Ad26.COV2.S vaccination and SARS-CoV-2 variants. Regarding the study as a whole: Comparability of non-spike TCR breadth was observed across vaccine and placebo recipients. Reportedly, after vaccination the spike-specific CD8+ and CD4+ T cell responses displayed substantial breadth.

The treatment is: 15 to 20 received Ad26.COV2.S at low or high dose, single or two shots; roughly five received placebo; per-sample allocation not given. On day 63 after the first injection, vaccine and placebo recipients gave samples. Vaccination employed an Ad26 vector expressing the Wuhan-strain SARS-CoV-2 spike. Points on this clone: What it binds is unknown.

Trimming removed 1 base from V and 6 bases from J; junction bases left unmatched: 8. Germline V lookup: CDR1 SGHAT, CDR2 FQNNGV. The CDR3 loop spans 16 amino acids. Profiled with immunoSEQ multiplex PCR; TCRdb holds only in-frame clones, not every one. The repertoire holds more than 400,000 clones, with 92% as singletons. The sequencing used peripheral blood, collected in a trial of Ad26.COV2.S vaccine versus placebo. The source of this sequence is a person aged 18-60 years who received the Ad26.COV2.S COVID-19 vaccine or a placebo. V usage is TRBV11-2 and J usage is TRBJ2-3; 9 bases line up with TRBD2. The CDR3: CASSLVGRGGQDTQYF. The CDR3 region has the DNA TGTGCCAGCAGCTTAGTTGGGCGGGGGGGCCAGGATACGCAGTATTTT.